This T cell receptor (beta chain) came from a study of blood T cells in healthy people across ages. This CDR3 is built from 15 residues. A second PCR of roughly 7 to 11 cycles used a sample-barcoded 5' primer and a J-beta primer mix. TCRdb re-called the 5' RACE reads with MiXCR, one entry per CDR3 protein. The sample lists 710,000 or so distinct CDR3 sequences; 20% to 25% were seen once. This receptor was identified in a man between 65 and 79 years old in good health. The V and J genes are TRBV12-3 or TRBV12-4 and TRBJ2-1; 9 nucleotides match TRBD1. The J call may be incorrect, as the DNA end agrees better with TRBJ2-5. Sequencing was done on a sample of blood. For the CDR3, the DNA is TGTGCCAGCAGTTTAAGGACAGGGGTCTTGGCGACCCAGTACTTC. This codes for CASSLRTGVLATQYF.